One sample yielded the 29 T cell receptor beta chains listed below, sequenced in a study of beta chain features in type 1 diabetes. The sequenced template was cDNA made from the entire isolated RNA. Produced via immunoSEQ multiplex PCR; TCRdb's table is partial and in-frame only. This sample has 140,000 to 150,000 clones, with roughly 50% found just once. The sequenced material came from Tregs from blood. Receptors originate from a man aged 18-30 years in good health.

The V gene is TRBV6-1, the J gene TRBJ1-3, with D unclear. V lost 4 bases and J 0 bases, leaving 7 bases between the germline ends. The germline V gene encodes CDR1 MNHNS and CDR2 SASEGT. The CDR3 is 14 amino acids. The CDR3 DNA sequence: TGTGCCAGCAGTGCAGGATTCTCTGGAAACACCATATATTTT. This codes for CASSAGFSGNTIYF.

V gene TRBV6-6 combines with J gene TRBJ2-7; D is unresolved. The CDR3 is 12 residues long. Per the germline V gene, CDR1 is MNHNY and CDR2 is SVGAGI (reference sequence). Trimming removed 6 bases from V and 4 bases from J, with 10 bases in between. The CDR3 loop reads CASSTRGYEQYF. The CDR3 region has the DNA TGTGCCAGCAGCACCCGAGGATACGAGCAGTACTTC.

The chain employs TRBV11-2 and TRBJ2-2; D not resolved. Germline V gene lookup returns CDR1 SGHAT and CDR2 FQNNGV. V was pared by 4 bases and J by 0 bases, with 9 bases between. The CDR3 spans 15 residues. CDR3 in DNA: TGTGCCAGCAGCTCCGTCAGGACGAACACCGGGGAGCTGTTTTTT. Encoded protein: CASSSVRTNTGELFF. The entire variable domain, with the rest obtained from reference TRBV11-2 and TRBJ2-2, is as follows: EAGVAQSPRYKIIEKRQSVAFWCNPISGHATLYWYQQILGQGPKLLIQFQNNGVVDDSQLPKDRFSAERLKGVDSTLKIQPAKLEDSAVYLCASSSVRTNTGELFFGEGSRLTVL.

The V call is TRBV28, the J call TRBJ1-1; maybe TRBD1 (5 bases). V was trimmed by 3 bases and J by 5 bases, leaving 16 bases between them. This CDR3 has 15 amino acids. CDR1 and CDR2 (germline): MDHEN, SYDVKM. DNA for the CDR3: TGTGCCAGCAGTTTTCTTCGGGCAGGGTGGACTGAAGCTTTCTTT. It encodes CASSFLRAGWTEAFF.

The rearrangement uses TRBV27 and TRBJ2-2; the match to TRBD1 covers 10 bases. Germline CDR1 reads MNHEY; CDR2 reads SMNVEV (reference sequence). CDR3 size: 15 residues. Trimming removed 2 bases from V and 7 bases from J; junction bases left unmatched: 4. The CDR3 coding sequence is TGTGCCAGCAGTTTAGCGGGACAGGGGATCGGGGAGCTGTTTTTT. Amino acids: CASSLAGQGIGELFF.

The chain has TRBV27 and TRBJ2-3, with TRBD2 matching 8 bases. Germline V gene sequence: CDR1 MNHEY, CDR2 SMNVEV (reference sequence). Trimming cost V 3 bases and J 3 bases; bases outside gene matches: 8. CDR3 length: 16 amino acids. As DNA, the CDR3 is TGTGCCAGCAGTTTCTTGGGCGGGGGGATAACAGATACGCAGTATTTT. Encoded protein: CASSFLGGGITDTQYF.

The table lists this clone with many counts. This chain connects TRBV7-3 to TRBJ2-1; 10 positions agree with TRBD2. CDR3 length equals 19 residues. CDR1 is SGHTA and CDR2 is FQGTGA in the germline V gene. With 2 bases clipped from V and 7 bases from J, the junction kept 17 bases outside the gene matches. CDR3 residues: CASSLGTWLAGDEENEQFF. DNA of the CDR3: TGTGCCAGCAGCTTAGGGACGTGGCTAGCGGGAGATGAGGAGAATGAGCAGTTCTTC.

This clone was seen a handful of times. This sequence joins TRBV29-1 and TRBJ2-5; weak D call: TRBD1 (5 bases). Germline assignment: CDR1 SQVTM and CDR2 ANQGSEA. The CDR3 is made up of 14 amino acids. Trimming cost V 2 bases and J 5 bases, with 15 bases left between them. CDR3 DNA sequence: TGCAGCGTTGAATTAGACAGCCCCAGGGAGACCCAGTACTTC. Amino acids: CSVELDSPRETQYF.

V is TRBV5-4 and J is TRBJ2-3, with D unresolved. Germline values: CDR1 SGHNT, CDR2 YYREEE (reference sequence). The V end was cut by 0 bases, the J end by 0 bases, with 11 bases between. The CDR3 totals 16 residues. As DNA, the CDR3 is TGTGCCAGCAGCTTGGAGAACATACCCAGCACAGATACGCAGTATTTT. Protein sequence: CASSLENIPSTDTQYF.

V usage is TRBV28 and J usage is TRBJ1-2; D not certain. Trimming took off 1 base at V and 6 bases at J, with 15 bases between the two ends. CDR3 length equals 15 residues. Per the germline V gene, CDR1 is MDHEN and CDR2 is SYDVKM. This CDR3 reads CASSLLSPAQDGYTF. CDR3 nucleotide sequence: TGTGCCAGCAGTTTATTATCTCCGGCCCAGGATGGCTACACCTTC.

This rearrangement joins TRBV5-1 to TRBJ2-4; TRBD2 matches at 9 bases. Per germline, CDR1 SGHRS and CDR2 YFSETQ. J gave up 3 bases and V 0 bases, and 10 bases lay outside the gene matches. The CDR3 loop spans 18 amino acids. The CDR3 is CASSLAVGGRAVKNIQYF. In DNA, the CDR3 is TGCGCCAGCAGCTTGGCCGTTGGCGGGAGGGCCGTCAAAAACATTCAGTACTTC.

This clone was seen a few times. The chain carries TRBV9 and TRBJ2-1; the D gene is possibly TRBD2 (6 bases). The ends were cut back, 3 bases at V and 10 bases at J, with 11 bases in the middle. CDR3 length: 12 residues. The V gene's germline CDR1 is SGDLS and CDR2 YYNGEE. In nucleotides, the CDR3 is TGTGCCAGCAGCGGAGGACGGGGGGAGCAGTTCTTC. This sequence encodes CASSGGRGEQFF.

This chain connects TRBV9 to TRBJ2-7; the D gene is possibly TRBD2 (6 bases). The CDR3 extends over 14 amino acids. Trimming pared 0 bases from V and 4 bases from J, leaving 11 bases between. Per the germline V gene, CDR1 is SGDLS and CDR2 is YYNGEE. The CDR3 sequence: CASSVGEDFYEQYF. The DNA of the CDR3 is TGTGCCAGCAGCGTAGGGGAGGACTTTTACGAGCAGTACTTC. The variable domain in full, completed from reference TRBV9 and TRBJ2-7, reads DSGVTQTPKHLITATGQRVTLRCSPRSGDLSVYWYQQSLDQGLQFLIQYYNGEERAKGNILERFSAQQFPDLHSELNLSSLELGDSALYFCASSVGEDFYEQYFGPGTRLTVT.

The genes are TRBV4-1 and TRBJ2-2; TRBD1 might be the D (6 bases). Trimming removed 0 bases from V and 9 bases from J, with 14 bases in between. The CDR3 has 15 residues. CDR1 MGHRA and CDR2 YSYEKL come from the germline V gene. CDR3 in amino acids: CASSQDDRIDRELFF. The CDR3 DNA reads TGCGCCAGCAGCCAAGATGACAGGATTGATAGGGAGCTGTTTTTT.

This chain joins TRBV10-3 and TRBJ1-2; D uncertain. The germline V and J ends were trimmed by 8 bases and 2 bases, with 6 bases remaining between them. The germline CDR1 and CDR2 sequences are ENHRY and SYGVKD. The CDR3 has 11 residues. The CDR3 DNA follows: TGTGCCATCCAGTCCAACTATGGCTACACCTTC. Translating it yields CAIQSNYGYTF.

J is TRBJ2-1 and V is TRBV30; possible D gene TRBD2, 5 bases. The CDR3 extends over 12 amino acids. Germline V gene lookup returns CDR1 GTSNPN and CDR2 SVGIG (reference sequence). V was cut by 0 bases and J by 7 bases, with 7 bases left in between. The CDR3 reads CAWSVSGNEQFF. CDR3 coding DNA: TGTGCCTGGAGTGTTTCGGGGAATGAGCAGTTCTTC.

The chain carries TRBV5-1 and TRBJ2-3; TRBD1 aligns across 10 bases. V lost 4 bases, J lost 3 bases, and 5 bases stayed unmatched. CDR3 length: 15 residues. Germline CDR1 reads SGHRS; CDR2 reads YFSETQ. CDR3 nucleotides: TGCGCCAGCAGCCCGGGACAGGGGACGACAGATACGCAGTATTTT. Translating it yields CASSPGQGTTDTQYF.

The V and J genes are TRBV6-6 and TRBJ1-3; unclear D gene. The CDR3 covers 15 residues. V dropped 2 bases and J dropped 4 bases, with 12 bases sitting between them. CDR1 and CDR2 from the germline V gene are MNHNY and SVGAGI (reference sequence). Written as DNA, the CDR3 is TGTGCCAGCAGTTACACGGGGATGTGGGGAAACACCATATATTTT. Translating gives CASSYTGMWGNTIYF.

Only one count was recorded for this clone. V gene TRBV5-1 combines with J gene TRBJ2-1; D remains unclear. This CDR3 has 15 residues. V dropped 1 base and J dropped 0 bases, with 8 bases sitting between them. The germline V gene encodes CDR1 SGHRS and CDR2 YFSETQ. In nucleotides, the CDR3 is TGCGCCAGCAGCTTGAGCCAGGCCTCCTACAATGAGCAGTTCTTC. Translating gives CASSLSQASYNEQFF. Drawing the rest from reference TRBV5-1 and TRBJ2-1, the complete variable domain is KAGVTQTPRYLIKTRGQQVTLSCSPISGHRSVSWYQQTPGQGLQFLFEYFSETQRNKGNFPGRFSGRQFSNSRSEMNVSTLELGDSALYLCASSLSQASYNEQFFGPGTRLTVL.

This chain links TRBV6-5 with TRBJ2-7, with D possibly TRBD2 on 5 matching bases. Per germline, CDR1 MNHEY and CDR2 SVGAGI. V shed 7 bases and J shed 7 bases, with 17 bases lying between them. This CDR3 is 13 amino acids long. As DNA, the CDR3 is TGTGCCAGCACCCGGCAGCTAGCAAGTGAGCAGTACTTC. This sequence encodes CASTRQLASEQYF.

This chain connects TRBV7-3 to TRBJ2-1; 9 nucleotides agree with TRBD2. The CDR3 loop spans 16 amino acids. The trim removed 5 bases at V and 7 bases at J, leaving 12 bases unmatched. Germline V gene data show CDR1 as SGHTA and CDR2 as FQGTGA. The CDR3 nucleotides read TGTGCCAGCAGCCCCTTCCCGGGACTAGCTGGGAATGAGCAGTTCTTC. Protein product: CASSPFPGLAGNEQFF.

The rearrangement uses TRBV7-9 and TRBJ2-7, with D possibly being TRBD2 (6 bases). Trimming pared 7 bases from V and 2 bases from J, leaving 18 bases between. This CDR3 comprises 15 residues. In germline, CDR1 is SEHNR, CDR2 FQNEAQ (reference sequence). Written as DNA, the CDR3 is TGTGCCAGCACCCGGTCGGGGGTTGGCCCCTACGAGCAGTACTTC. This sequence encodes CASTRSGVGPYEQYF.

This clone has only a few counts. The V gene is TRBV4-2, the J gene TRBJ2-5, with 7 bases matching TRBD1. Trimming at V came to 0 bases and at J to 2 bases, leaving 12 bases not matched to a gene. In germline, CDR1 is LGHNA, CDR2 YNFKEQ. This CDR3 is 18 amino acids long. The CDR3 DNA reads TGTGCCAGCAGCCAAGATAGCTTTCGGACAGGACGACAAGAGACCCAGTACTTC. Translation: CASSQDSFRTGRQETQYF.

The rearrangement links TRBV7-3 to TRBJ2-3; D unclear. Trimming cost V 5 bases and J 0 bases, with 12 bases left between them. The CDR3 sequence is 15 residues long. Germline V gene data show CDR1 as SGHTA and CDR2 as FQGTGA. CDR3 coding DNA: TGTGCCAGCAGCCCTGGGCGCGTAAGCACAGATACGCAGTATTTT. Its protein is CASSPGRVSTDTQYF.

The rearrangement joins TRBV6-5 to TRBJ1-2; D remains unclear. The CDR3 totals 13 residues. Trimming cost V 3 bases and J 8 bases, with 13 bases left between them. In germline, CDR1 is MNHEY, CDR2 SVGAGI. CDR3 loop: CASSYSGKRGYTF. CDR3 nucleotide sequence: TGTGCCAGCAGTTATTCGGGGAAGAGAGGCTACACCTTC.

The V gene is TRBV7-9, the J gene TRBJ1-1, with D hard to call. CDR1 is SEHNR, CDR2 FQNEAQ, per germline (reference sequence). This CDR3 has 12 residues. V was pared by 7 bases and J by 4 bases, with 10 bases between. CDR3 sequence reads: CASNRVGTEAFF. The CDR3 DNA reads TGTGCCAGCAATAGAGTTGGCACTGAAGCTTTCTTT.

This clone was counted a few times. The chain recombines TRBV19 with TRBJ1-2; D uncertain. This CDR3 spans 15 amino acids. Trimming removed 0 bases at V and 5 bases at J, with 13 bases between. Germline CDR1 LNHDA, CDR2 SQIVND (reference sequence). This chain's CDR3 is CASSIDRMFRYGYTF. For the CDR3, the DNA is TGTGCCAGTAGTATAGATCGTATGTTTCGGTATGGCTACACCTTC. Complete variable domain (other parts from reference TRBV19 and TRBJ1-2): DGGITQSPKYLFRKEGQNVTLSCEQNLNHDAMYWYRQDPGQGLRLIYYSQIVNDFQKGDIAEGYSVSREKKESFPLTVTSAQKNPTAFYLCASSIDRMFRYGYTFGSGTRLTVV.

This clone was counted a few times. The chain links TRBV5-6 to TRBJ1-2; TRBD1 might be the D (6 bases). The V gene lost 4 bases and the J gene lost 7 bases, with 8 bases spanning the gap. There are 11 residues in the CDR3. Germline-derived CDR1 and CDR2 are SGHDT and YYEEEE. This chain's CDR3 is CASSQGFGYTF. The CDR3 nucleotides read TGTGCCAGCAGCCAGGGGTTTGGCTACACCTTC.

The CDR3 DNA reads TGCGCCAGCAGCTATGCGGGCCAAGAGACCCAGTACTTC. This sequence encodes CASSYAGQETQYF. The rearrangement joins TRBV5-1 to TRBJ2-5, with D possibly being TRBD2 (5 bases). The CDR3 is made up of 13 amino acids. From germline, CDR1 is SGHRS and CDR2 YFSETQ. V was trimmed by 3 bases and J by 1 base, leaving 7 bases between them.